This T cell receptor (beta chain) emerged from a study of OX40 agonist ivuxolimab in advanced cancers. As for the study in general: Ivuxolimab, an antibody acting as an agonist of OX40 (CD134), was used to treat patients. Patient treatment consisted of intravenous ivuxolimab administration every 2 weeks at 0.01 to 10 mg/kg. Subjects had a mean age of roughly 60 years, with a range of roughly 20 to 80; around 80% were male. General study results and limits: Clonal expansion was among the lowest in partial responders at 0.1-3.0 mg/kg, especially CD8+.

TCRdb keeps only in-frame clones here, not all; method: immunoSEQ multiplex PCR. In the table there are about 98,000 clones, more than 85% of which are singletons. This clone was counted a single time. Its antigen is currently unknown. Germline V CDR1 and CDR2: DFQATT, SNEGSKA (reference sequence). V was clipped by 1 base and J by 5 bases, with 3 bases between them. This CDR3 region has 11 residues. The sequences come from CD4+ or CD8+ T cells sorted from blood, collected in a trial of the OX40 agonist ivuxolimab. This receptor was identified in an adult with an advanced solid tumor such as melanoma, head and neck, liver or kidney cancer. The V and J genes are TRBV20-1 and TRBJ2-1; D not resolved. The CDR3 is CSARGNNEQFF. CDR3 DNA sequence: TGCAGTGCTAGAGGGAACAATGAGCAGTTCTTC.